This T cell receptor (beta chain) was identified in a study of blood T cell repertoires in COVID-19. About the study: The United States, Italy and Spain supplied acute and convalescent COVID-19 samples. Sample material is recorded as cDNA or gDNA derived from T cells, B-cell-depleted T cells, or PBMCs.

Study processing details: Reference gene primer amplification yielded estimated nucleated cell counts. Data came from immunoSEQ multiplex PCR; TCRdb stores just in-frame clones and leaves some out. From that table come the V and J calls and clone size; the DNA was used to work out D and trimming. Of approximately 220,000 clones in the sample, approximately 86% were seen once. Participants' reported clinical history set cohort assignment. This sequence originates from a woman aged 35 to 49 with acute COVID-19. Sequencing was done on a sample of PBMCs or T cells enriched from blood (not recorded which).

The DNA of the CDR3 is TGTGCCACCAGTGATTTGAGGAGCGGGCGGTACAATGAGCAGTTCTTC. Translated: CATSDLRSGRYNEQFF. The chain couples TRBV24-1 to TRBJ2-1; possibly TRBD2 for D (6 bases). Trimming removed 0 bases from V and 4 bases from J, with 12 bases in between. This CDR3 region has 16 residues. Per the germline V gene, CDR1 is KGHDR and CDR2 is SFDVKD.